One sample yielded the 28 T cell receptor beta chains listed below, sequenced in a study of shared T cell receptors in the human thymus (dated by TCRdb to the early 2020s). The library was generated by the immunoSEQ multiplex PCR assay. TCRdb mirrors the immuneACCESS table, restricted to in-frame sequences. Some clones are absent from its copies; in checked studies, under half trace to an unresolved V gene, and the reason for the others is unknown. The sample table contains approximately 760,000 clones; only one count was recorded for roughly 88% of them. Around 0.01% of the sample belongs to the ten largest clones. These records were also assigned to another study, of human thymus T cells.

The sequenced sample consisted of thymocytes. Receptors originate from a girl in the first two years of life with a congenital heart defect. Donor details come from another sample of the same person, matched by shared clones.

The chain carries TRBV6-4 and TRBJ2-2; TRBD1 matches 8 bases. The junction had 10 bases not matched to a gene; V was cut back by 7 bases and J by 0 bases. The CDR3 has 17 amino acids. CDR1 is MRHNA and CDR2 is SNTAGT in the germline V gene. For the CDR3, the DNA is TGTGCCAGCACCAAATCCCCAGGGGGCCCGAACACCGGGGAGCTGTTTTTT. This translates into CASTKSPGGPNTGELFF.

V usage is TRBV28 and J usage is TRBJ2-7; TRBD1 might be the D (5 bases). The CDR3 totals 14 residues. Germline V gene sequence: CDR1 MDHEN, CDR2 SYDVKM. V gave up 2 bases and J gave up 0 bases, with 8 bases separating them. The CDR3 sequence: CASSLRGISYEQYF. The CDR3 bases are TGTGCCAGCAGTTTAAGGGGTATCTCCTACGAGCAGTACTTC.

V usage is TRBV5-1 and J usage is TRBJ2-1; 8 bases map to TRBD2. The length of the CDR3 is 16 residues. CDR1 is SGHRS and CDR2 is YFSETQ in the germline V gene. V lost 4 bases, J lost 4 bases, and 10 bases stayed unmatched. Here the CDR3 DNA reads TGCGCCAGCAGCGTTAATGGGAGCGGGGGATACAATGAGCAGTTCTTC. Amino acids: CASSVNGSGGYNEQFF.

The V gene is TRBV4-1, the J gene TRBJ2-4, with 8 nucleotides matching TRBD1. This CDR3 is 19 amino acids long. J lost 3 bases, V lost 1 base, and 14 bases had no gene match. The germline CDR1 and CDR2 sequences are MGHRA and YSYEKL. The CDR3 sequence is CASSQGSGGASAGKNIQYF. The CDR3 coding sequence is TGCGCCAGCAGCCAAGGTTCAGGGGGCGCGTCGGCCGGCAAAAACATTCAGTACTTC.

This clone appeared a single time. This chain links TRBV5-1 with TRBJ2-3; D possibly corresponds to TRBD1 (6 bases). CDR3 length: 14 amino acids. Germline-derived CDR1 and CDR2 are SGHRS and YFSETQ. V lost 7 bases to trimming and J lost 4 bases, with 16 bases between them. The CDR3 DNA is TGCGCCAGCGCCCCAGGGGAAGCATCAGATACGCAGTATTTT. This translates into CASAPGEASDTQYF.

The chain employs TRBV27 and TRBJ1-1, with TRBD1 identical over 7 bases. Germline V gene sequence: CDR1 MNHEY, CDR2 SMNVEV (reference sequence). This CDR3 has 13 residues. Trimming took 8 bases from V and 1 from J; bases not matched to a gene: 4. For the CDR3, the DNA is TGTGCCAGCGGGGGACAGAGGAACACTGAAGCTTTCTTT. It specifies CASGGQRNTEAFF.

Comments on this clone: The same CDR3 is also encoded by other DNA sequences in this sample. The chain carries TRBV27 and TRBJ1-6, with 7 bases aligning to TRBD1. Germline CDR1 is MNHEY and CDR2 is SMNVEV (reference sequence). The CDR3 covers 17 residues. V lost 2 bases, J lost 1 base, and 5 bases stayed unmatched. The CDR3 sequence: CASSLLDRVSYNSPLHF. The CDR3 DNA reads as TGTGCCAGCAGTTTACTCGACAGGGTATCCTATAATTCACCCCTCCACTTT.

The rearrangement uses TRBV25-1 and TRBJ1-2; 8 positions agree with TRBD1. V was pared by 7 bases and J by 5 bases, with 18 bases of the junction left unmatched. Germline lookup yields CDR1 MGHDK and CDR2 SYGVNS. The CDR3 runs to 17 residues. The CDR3 DNA sequence: TGTGCCAGCACTCCAAGGGGGGCTCCAGGGGGCAGGTATGGCTACACCTTC. Its protein is CASTPRGAPGGRYGYTF.

The chain links TRBV27 to TRBJ1-3, with D possibly being TRBD1 (6 bases). In germline, CDR1 is MNHEY, CDR2 SMNVEV (reference sequence). This CDR3 has 13 residues. With 5 bases removed from V and 4 bases from J, the gap between germline ends came to 9 bases. The CDR3 bases are TGTGCCAGCAGTCAAGGGACAGGAAACACCATATATTTT. This encodes CASSQGTGNTIYF.

The chain couples TRBV7-2 to TRBJ1-1; a possible D gene is TRBD1 (5 bases). Deletions cut 5 bases from V and 6 bases from J, with 19 bases between. CDR3 size: 15 residues. The germline gives CDR1 SGHTA, CDR2 FQGNSA. This CDR3 reads CASSLNRGFASEAFF. In DNA form, the CDR3 reads TGTGCCAGCAGCCTAAACCGGGGGTTTGCGTCTGAAGCTTTCTTT.

The chain recombines TRBV2 with TRBJ1-1, with TRBD1 matching 9 bases. The CDR3 totals 16 residues. The junction had 15 bases not matched to a gene; V was cut back by 7 bases and J by 6 bases. The germline CDR1 and CDR2 sequences are SNHLY and FYNNEI. CDR3 loop: CASTPGRDREYAEAFF. The CDR3 DNA reads as TGTGCCAGCACCCCCGGGAGGGACAGGGAATATGCTGAAGCTTTCTTT.

The CDR3 loop is CASSLWGRTEAFF. The DNA of the CDR3 is TGTGCCAGCAGTTTATGGGGGCGGACTGAAGCTTTCTTT. The chain combines TRBV27 with TRBJ1-1, with D possibly being TRBD1 (6 bases). This CDR3 is 13 amino acids long. Germline CDR1 MNHEY, CDR2 SMNVEV (reference sequence). The germline V and J ends were trimmed by 1 base and 5 bases, with 8 bases remaining between them.

The DNA of the CDR3 is TGTGCCAGCAGGCCCCTCACAGGGACAGTCGACTCTGGGGCCAACGTCCTGACTTTC. Protein product: CASRPLTGTVDSGANVLTF. This chain joins TRBV28 and TRBJ2-6; TRBD1 matches 7 bases. With V trimmed by 6 bases and J by 0 bases, 14 bases remained unmatched. CDR1 is MDHEN, CDR2 SYDVKM, per germline. There are 19 residues in the CDR3. Drawing the rest from reference TRBV28 and TRBJ2-6, the complete variable domain is DVKVTQSSRYLVKRTGEKVFLECVQDMDHENMFWYRQDPGLGLRLIYFSYDVKMKEKGDIPEGYSVSREKKERFSLILESASTNQTSMYLCASRPLTGTVDSGANVLTFGAGSRLTVL.

The chain combines TRBV18 with TRBJ2-7; unclear D gene. V was trimmed by 3 bases and J by 0 bases, leaving 9 bases between them. Germline values: CDR1 KGHSH, CDR2 LQKENI. The CDR3 is 14 amino acids. This CDR3 is CASSPNFTSYEQYF. CDR3 bases: TGTGCCAGCTCACCGAACTTTACCTCCTACGAGCAGTACTTC. The whole variable domain, remainder taken from reference TRBV18 and TRBJ2-7, is NAGVMQNPRHLVRRRGQEARLRCSPMKGHSHVYWYRQLPEEGLKFMVYLQKENIIDESGMPKERFSAEFPKEGPSILRIQQVVRGDSAAYFCASSPNFTSYEQYFGPGTRLTVT.

V is TRBV27 and J is TRBJ2-7, with D possibly TRBD1 on 5 matching bases. The germline V gene encodes CDR1 MNHEY and CDR2 SMNVEV (reference sequence). The V and J ends lost 4 bases and 2 bases respectively, with 9 bases between them. The CDR3 has 13 amino acids. The CDR3 sequence: CASSYDSTYEQYF. CDR3 coding DNA: TGTGCCAGCAGTTACGACAGTACCTACGAGCAGTACTTC.

The chain couples TRBV15 to TRBJ1-5; D is unclear. Looked up from germline, CDR1 is LNHNV and CDR2 is YYDKDF (reference sequence). This CDR3 has 19 residues. V dropped 3 bases and J dropped 0 bases, with 21 bases sitting between them. This chain's CDR3 is CATSSKRPAPDYSNQPQHF. The CDR3 DNA is TGTGCCACCAGCAGTAAAAGGCCGGCCCCGGACTATAGCAATCAGCCCCAGCATTTT.

This clone turned up a few times. The chain combines TRBV4-1 with TRBJ2-3; D is perhaps TRBD2 (5 bases). The CDR3 runs 16 residues. Germline V lookup: CDR1 MGHRA, CDR2 YSYEKL. Trimming pared 0 bases from V and 6 bases from J, leaving 16 bases between. The CDR3 here is CASSQEMGYKRDTQYF. CDR3 DNA: TGCGCCAGCAGCCAAGAGATGGGCTACAAGCGGGATACGCAGTATTTT.

CDR3 residues: CAISDRRQGRPGELFF. CDR3 DNA: TGTGCCATCAGTGATCGGCGACAGGGGCGCCCCGGGGAGCTGTTTTTT. The chain uses TRBV10-3 and TRBJ2-2, with TRBD1 matching 8 bases. Germline values: CDR1 ENHRY, CDR2 SYGVKD. This CDR3 region has 16 residues. The junction had 9 bases not matched to a gene; V was cut back by 3 bases and J by 6 bases.

The chain has TRBV6-1 and TRBJ1-2; D unresolved. V was shortened by 7 bases and J by 8 bases, with 11 bases between the two germline ends. There are 11 residues in the CDR3. Germline assignment: CDR1 MNHNS and CDR2 SASEGT. The CDR3 loop is CASIDPRGYTF. The CDR3 DNA follows: TGTGCCAGCATCGACCCGAGGGGCTACACCTTC.

This sequence joins TRBV6-1 and TRBJ2-5; TRBD1 agrees at 7 bases. Germline CDR1 and CDR2: MNHNS and SASEGT. The CDR3 extends over 15 amino acids. V lost 2 bases, J lost 5 bases, and 8 bases stayed unmatched. The CDR3 is CASSETGTVGETQYF. In nucleotides, the CDR3 is TGTGCCAGCAGTGAAACGGGGACAGTGGGGGAGACCCAGTACTTC.

This rearrangement joins TRBV5-1 to TRBJ1-1; 8 nucleotides line up with TRBD1. The CDR3 consists of 17 residues. Germline loops: CDR1 SGHRS, CDR2 YFSETQ. The V and J ends lost 5 bases and 1 base, in that order; junction bases with no gene match: 13. CDR3 nucleotide sequence: TGCGCCAGCAGGTTAGGGGGGTTCGGGACAGGGAACACTGAAGCTTTCTTT. Its protein is CASRLGGFGTGNTEAFF. Drawing the rest from reference TRBV5-1 and TRBJ1-1, the complete variable domain is KAGVTQTPRYLIKTRGQQVTLSCSPISGHRSVSWYQQTPGQGLQFLFEYFSETQRNKGNFPGRFSGRQFSNSRSEMNVSTLELGDSALYLCASRLGGFGTGNTEAFFGQGTRLTVV.

The chain links TRBV10-2 to TRBJ1-2, with TRBD1 matching over 9 bases. Trimming removed 6 bases from V and 5 bases from J; junction bases left unmatched: 7. This CDR3 is 14 amino acids long. The germline CDR1 and CDR2 sequences are WSHSY and SAAADI. The CDR3 DNA is TGCGCCAGCAGCCTTTACAGGGGGCCGTATGGCTACACCTTC. It translates to CASSLYRGPYGYTF.

J is TRBJ2-5 and V is TRBV9, with TRBD2 matching over 7 bases. The CDR3 totals 16 residues. The V segment lost 7 bases and the J segment 0 bases; nucleotides outside the gene matches: 12. Germline CDR1 SGDLS, CDR2 YYNGEE. Here the CDR3 reads CASARGKRGYQETQYF. Written as DNA, the CDR3 is TGTGCCAGCGCCCGGGGGAAGCGGGGCTACCAAGAGACCCAGTACTTC.

Note on this clone: The same CDR3 is also encoded by other DNA sequences in this sample. The chain recombines TRBV14 with TRBJ1-1, with D possibly matching TRBD1 (5 bases). The CDR3 is 15 residues long. Germline values: CDR1 SGHDN, CDR2 FVKESK. The V and J ends lost 0 bases and 1 base respectively, with 9 bases between them. The CDR3: CASSQDGQGNTEAFF. The CDR3 DNA sequence: TGTGCCAGCAGCCAAGATGGTCAGGGGAACACTGAAGCTTTCTTT.

For the CDR3, the DNA is TGCGCCAGCAGCTTGGAGGGGACTAATGAAAAACTGTTTTTT. Protein sequence: CASSLEGTNEKLFF. The J gene is TRBJ1-4, the V gene TRBV5-1, with D possibly TRBD1 on 5 matching bases. CDR1 is SGHRS, CDR2 YFSETQ, per germline. This CDR3 contains 14 residues. V lost 0 bases to trimming and J lost 2 bases, with 5 bases between them.

The chain combines TRBV27 with TRBJ1-1; D may be TRBD1 (5 bases). CDR1 and CDR2 from the germline V gene are MNHEY and SMNVEV (reference sequence). Trimming stripped 3 bases from V and 0 bases from J, with 11 bases between. The CDR3 is 15 amino acids. The CDR3 reads CASSLQGKMNTEAFF. The DNA of the CDR3 is TGTGCCAGCAGTTTGCAGGGAAAGATGAACACTGAAGCTTTCTTT.

The rearrangement joins TRBV27 to TRBJ1-6, with D possibly being TRBD1 (6 bases). Trimming took off 4 bases at V and 6 bases at J, with 19 bases between the two ends. Germline assignment: CDR1 MNHEY and CDR2 SMNVEV (reference sequence). This CDR3 is 17 amino acids long. As DNA, the CDR3 is TGTGCCAGCAGTTGTGAGTCGGGGGGCCAGAGTAATTCACCCCTCCACTTT. It yields the protein CASSCESGGQSNSPLHF.

The V call is TRBV29-1, the J call TRBJ1-4, with 7 bases aligning to TRBD1. The CDR3 contains 13 residues. The V gene end was trimmed by 7 bases and the J gene end by 5 bases; junction bases not matched to a gene: 7. The germline CDR1 and CDR2 sequences are SQVTM and ANQGSEA. CDR3 in amino acids: CSARDRWNEKLFF. The CDR3 DNA follows: TGCAGCGCCAGGGACAGATGGAATGAAAAACTGTTTTTT.